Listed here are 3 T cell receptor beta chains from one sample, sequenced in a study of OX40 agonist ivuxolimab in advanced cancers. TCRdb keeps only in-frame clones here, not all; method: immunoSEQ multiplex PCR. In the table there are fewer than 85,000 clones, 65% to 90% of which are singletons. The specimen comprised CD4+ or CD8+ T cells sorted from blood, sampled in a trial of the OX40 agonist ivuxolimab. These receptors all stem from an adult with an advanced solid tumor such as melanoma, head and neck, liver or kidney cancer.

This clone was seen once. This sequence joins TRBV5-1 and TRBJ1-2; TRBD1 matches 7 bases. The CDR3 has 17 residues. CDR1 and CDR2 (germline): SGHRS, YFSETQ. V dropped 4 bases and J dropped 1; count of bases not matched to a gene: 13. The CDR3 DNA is TGCGCCAGCAGCCCAGCTTACTCCGGGACAGTTAACTATGGCTACACCTTC. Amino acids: CASSPAYSGTVNYGYTF.

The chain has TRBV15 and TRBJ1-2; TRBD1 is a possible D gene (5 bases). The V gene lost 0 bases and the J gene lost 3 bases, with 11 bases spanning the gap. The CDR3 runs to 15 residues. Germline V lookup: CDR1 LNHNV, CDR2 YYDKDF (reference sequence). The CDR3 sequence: CATSRDVGADYGYTF. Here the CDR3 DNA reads TGTGCCACCAGCAGAGATGTCGGGGCTGACTATGGCTACACCTTC.

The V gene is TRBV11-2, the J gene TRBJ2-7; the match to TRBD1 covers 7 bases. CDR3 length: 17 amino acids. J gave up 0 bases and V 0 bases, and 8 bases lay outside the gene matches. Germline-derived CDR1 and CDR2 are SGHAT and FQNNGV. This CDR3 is CASSLDSLQGISYEQYF. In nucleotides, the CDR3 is TGTGCCAGCAGCTTAGACTCCCTACAGGGGATCTCCTACGAGCAGTACTTC. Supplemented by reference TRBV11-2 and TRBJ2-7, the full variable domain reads EAGVAQSPRYKIIEKRQSVAFWCNPISGHATLYWYQQILGQGPKLLIQFQNNGVVDDSQLPKDRFSAERLKGVDSTLKIQPAKLEDSAVYLCASSLDSLQGISYEQYFGPGTRLTVT.